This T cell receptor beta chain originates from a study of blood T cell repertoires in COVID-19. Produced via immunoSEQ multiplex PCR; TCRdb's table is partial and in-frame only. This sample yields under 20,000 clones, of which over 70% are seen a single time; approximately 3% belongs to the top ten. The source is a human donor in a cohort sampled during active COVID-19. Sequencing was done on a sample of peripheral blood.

The CDR3, as DNA: TGTGCCAGCAGTTATGTTGGGCGGGCGTACAATGAGCAGTTCTTC. It translates to CASSYVGRAYNEQFF. V is TRBV6-5 and J is TRBJ2-1, with D perhaps matching TRBD2 (5 bases). In germline, CDR1 is MNHEY, CDR2 SVGAGI. The CDR3 is 15 amino acids. With 3 bases removed from V and 4 bases from J, the gap between germline ends came to 13 bases.